This entry lists 27 T cell receptor beta chains sequenced from one sample in a study of monozygotic twins with cystic fibrosis. Sequenced by immunoSEQ multiplex PCR; TCRdb stores in-frame clones only, minus some. The table lists around 30,000 clones, about 96% of them singletons. The sequenced sample was blood. The receptors shown here come from a girl aged 2 to 9 with cystic fibrosis.

This chain uses TRBV4-1 with TRBJ1-6; 10 nucleotides align to TRBD1. V lost 0 bases and J lost 3; bases outside the gene matches: 5. In germline, CDR1 is MGHRA, CDR2 YSYEKL. The CDR3 sequence is 18 residues long. CDR3 protein: CASSQDKGQGIYNSPLHF. The DNA for the CDR3 is TGCGCCAGCAGCCAAGATAAGGGACAGGGGATCTATAATTCACCCCTCCACTTT.

The rearrangement joins TRBV16 to TRBJ1-1, with 7 bases identical to TRBD1. V was clipped by 7 bases and J by 7 bases; unmatched bases: 6. Germline V gene lookup returns CDR1 KGHSY and CDR2 FQNENV. The CDR3 extends over 12 amino acids. The CDR3 protein is CASTPQGVEAFF. The DNA for the CDR3 is TGTGCCAGCACCCCGCAGGGGGTTGAAGCTTTCTTT.

This sequence joins TRBV19 and TRBJ1-1; unclear D gene. V was trimmed by 5 bases and J by 4 bases, leaving 8 bases between them. The CDR3 sequence is 12 residues long. The germline gives CDR1 LNHDA, CDR2 SQIVND (reference sequence). The CDR3 sequence: CASSPRSTEAFF. CDR3 in DNA: TGTGCCAGTAGTCCCCGGTCCACTGAAGCTTTCTTT.

The chain is built from TRBV5-8 and TRBJ1-4, with 9 bases that match TRBD1. This CDR3 spans 17 amino acids. Germline CDR1 and CDR2: SGHTS and YDEGEE. Trimming cost V 1 base and J 0 bases; bases outside gene matches: 4. The CDR3, as DNA: TGTGCCAGCAGCTTGACAGGGGGCTTGGCAACTAATGAAAAACTGTTTTTT. The encoded protein is CASSLTGGLATNEKLFF.

CDR3 in amino acids: CSVAQDWRYEQYF. The CDR3 region has the DNA TGCAGCGTGGCACAGGATTGGCGCTACGAGCAGTACTTC. V usage is TRBV29-1 and J usage is TRBJ2-7, with D tentatively TRBD1 (5 bases). The germline V gene encodes CDR1 SQVTM and CDR2 ANQGSEA. CDR3 length: 13 residues. Deletions cut 6 bases from V and 3 bases from J, with 15 bases between.

The chain carries TRBV6-1 and TRBJ2-1; maybe TRBD1 (8 bases). In germline, CDR1 is MNHNS, CDR2 SASEGT. Trimming took off 4 bases at V and 7 bases at J, with 17 bases between the two ends. The CDR3 has 15 amino acids. CDR3 DNA: TGTGCCAGCAGTGGGATACAGGGGGGGGGAAATGAGCAGTTCTTC. This codes for CASSGIQGGGNEQFF.

The chain uses TRBV27 and TRBJ2-1, with D unclear. V was trimmed by 5 bases and J by 1 base, leaving 6 bases between them. Looked up from germline, CDR1 is MNHEY and CDR2 is SMNVEV (reference sequence). The CDR3 consists of 13 residues. This CDR3 is CASSEHSYNEQFF. DNA of the CDR3: TGTGCCAGCAGTGAGCATTCCTACAATGAGCAGTTCTTC.

The CDR3 spells CASNWEGGNQPQHF. In DNA, the CDR3 is TGTGCCAGCAACTGGGAAGGGGGGAATCAGCCCCAGCATTTT. The chain carries TRBV6-1 and TRBJ1-5; D is perhaps TRBD1 (6 bases). This CDR3 region has 14 residues. The V gene lost 7 bases and the J gene lost 4 bases, with 14 bases spanning the gap. In germline, CDR1 is MNHNS, CDR2 SASEGT.

V gene TRBV7-2 combines with J gene TRBJ2-1, with 7 bases matching TRBD2. CDR3 length equals 17 residues. The V gene end was trimmed by 1 base and the J gene end by 2 bases; junction bases not matched to a gene: 8. The germline CDR1 and CDR2 sequences are SGHTA and FQGNSA. The CDR3 here is CASSLVGGSLTYNEQFF. The CDR3 region has the DNA TGTGCCAGCAGCTTAGTAGGCGGGAGCCTTACCTACAATGAGCAGTTCTTC.

This clone came up once. The rearrangement joins TRBV18 to TRBJ1-2; 9 nucleotides agree with TRBD1. V lost 0 bases and J lost 4; bases outside the gene matches: 3. This CDR3 is 15 amino acids long. The germline V gene encodes CDR1 KGHSH and CDR2 LQKENI. CDR3 sequence reads: CASSPPTDRGYGYTF. The CDR3 DNA is TGTGCCAGCTCACCACCTACGGACAGGGGCTATGGCTACACCTTC.

There are a few counts of this clone. This sequence joins TRBV7-6 and TRBJ2-7; 10 positions agree with TRBD2. Germline V gene lookup returns CDR1 SGHVS and CDR2 FNYEAQ. V lost 5 bases to trimming and J lost 2 bases; unmatched junction nucleotides: 9. The CDR3 sequence is 16 residues long. For the CDR3, the DNA is TGTGCCAGCAGCCAACCCTCTAGCGGGAGACCCTACGAGCAGTACTTC. Encoded protein: CASSQPSSGRPYEQYF.

This chain joins TRBV5-1 and TRBJ1-2, with D possibly being TRBD1 (5 bases). The CDR3 spans 14 residues. CDR1 is SGHRS and CDR2 is YFSETQ in the germline V gene. V gave up 0 bases and J gave up 6 bases, with 12 bases separating them. The CDR3 is CASSLEVLGDGYTF. The CDR3, as DNA: TGCGCCAGCAGCTTGGAAGTGTTAGGGGATGGCTACACCTTC.

The chain employs TRBV5-1 and TRBJ2-2; TRBD1 matches 11 bases. V was clipped by 2 bases and J by 7 bases; unmatched bases: 4. There are 15 residues in the CDR3. Looked up from germline, CDR1 is SGHRS and CDR2 is YFSETQ. The CDR3 coding sequence is TGCGCCAGCAGCTTTGGACAGGGGGCCGGCGGGGAGCTGTTTTTT. It is translated as CASSFGQGAGGELFF.

The chain combines TRBV30 with TRBJ1-1; 7 nucleotides align to TRBD1. Losses at the gene ends were 8 bases for V and 6 bases for J; bases not matched to a gene: 15. This CDR3 is 14 amino acids long. The V gene's germline CDR1 is GTSNPN and CDR2 SVGIG (reference sequence). CDR3 protein: CAERRGPPGSEAFF. The CDR3 DNA follows: TGTGCCGAGCGTAGGGGGCCTCCGGGATCTGAAGCTTTCTTT.

The chain combines TRBV27 with TRBJ2-7, with a weak D call TRBD1 (6 bases). V was pared by 6 bases and J by 6 bases, with 21 bases between. CDR1 and CDR2 from the germline V gene are MNHEY and SMNVEV (reference sequence). This CDR3 contains 15 residues. The CDR3 DNA follows: TGTGCCAGCAGGACCACAGGGACCTACCCTATCGAGCAGTACTTC. This translates into CASRTTGTYPIEQYF.

The V gene is TRBV6-5, the J gene TRBJ1-1; D unclear. The V end was cut by 6 bases, the J end by 5 bases, with 13 bases between. Per the germline V gene, CDR1 is MNHEY and CDR2 is SVGAGI. There are 13 residues in the CDR3. CDR3 sequence: CASSSRAPTEAFF. For the CDR3, the DNA is TGTGCCAGCAGCTCGCGGGCCCCAACTGAAGCTTTCTTT.

The chain is built from TRBV5-8 and TRBJ2-3; D may be TRBD2 (5 bases). Trimming stripped 3 bases from V and 2 bases from J, with 16 bases between. CDR3 length: 16 amino acids. Germline lookup yields CDR1 SGHTS and CDR2 YDEGEE. The CDR3 loop is CASSSEDGLYTDTQYF. The CDR3 DNA is TGTGCCAGCAGCTCAGAGGACGGACTTTACACAGATACGCAGTATTTT.

The V call is TRBV12-5, the J call TRBJ1-5, with D possibly TRBD1 on 6 matching bases. CDR1 and CDR2 from the germline V gene are LGHNT and FRNRAP. The CDR3 runs 20 residues. V was clipped by 0 bases and J by 4 bases, with 25 bases between them. The CDR3 loop reads CASGLVRSIGMRTVNQPQHF. Here the CDR3 DNA reads TGTGCTAGTGGTTTGGTACGGAGTATCGGTATGCGGACAGTTAATCAGCCCCAGCATTTT.

The V call is TRBV19, the J call TRBJ1-1; D call uncertain. Germline V gene lookup returns CDR1 LNHDA and CDR2 SQIVND (reference sequence). The V end was cut by 3 bases, the J end by 1 base, with 12 bases between. The CDR3 is 15 amino acids. In nucleotides, the CDR3 is TGTGCCAGTAGTATGCTGTCAGCGACGAACACTGAAGCTTTCTTT. This translates into CASSMLSATNTEAFF.

The CDR3 DNA reads as TGTGCCAGCAGCCAAGTAGGGAACACTGAAGCTTTCTTT. It codes for CASSQVGNTEAFF. The gene calls are TRBV14 and TRBJ1-1, with D unclear. Germline CDR1 is SGHDN and CDR2 is FVKESK. V was shortened by 1 base and J by 1 base, with 4 bases between the two germline ends. CDR3 size: 13 residues.

This chain uses TRBV5-1 with TRBJ1-2; D not certain. Trimming shortened V by 0 bases and J by 1 base, and 10 bases separated the two germline ends. Germline CDR1 SGHRS, CDR2 YFSETQ. The CDR3 consists of 15 residues. CDR3 amino acids: CASSLAVNSNYGYTF. The CDR3 bases are TGCGCCAGCAGCTTGGCCGTCAACAGTAACTATGGCTACACCTTC.

The chain carries TRBV7-8 and TRBJ1-5; a weak D match, TRBD1 (5 bases). CDR1 and CDR2 (germline): SGHVS, FQNEAQ. CDR3 length: 16 amino acids. V lost 1 base to trimming and J lost 5 bases, with 15 bases between them. This CDR3 reads CASSLEYRQGHQPQHF. CDR3 nucleotides: TGTGCCAGCAGCTTAGAGTATCGGCAGGGTCATCAGCCCCAGCATTTT.

The chain has TRBV9 and TRBJ2-2; D not certain. The germline V and J ends were trimmed by 1 base and 4 bases, with 14 bases remaining between them. Germline V CDR1 and CDR2: SGDLS, YYNGEE. The CDR3 sequence is 16 residues long. CDR3 amino acids: CASSVTFQTGTGELFF. CDR3 coding DNA: TGTGCCAGCAGCGTAACGTTCCAGACGGGCACCGGGGAGCTGTTTTTT.

This chain joins TRBV10-2 and TRBJ1-1, with D uncertain. This CDR3 has 13 amino acids. The V end was cut by 4 bases, the J end by 1 base, with 7 bases between. Germline V gives CDR1 WSHSY, CDR2 SAAADI. The CDR3 loop reads CASSGPGNTEAFF. CDR3 nucleotide sequence: TGCGCCAGCAGTGGGCCAGGGAACACTGAAGCTTTCTTT.

The rearrangement links TRBV5-6 to TRBJ1-4, with 9 bases lining up with TRBD1. Germline V gene sequence: CDR1 SGHDT, CDR2 YYEEEE. This CDR3 has 15 amino acids. The V and J ends lost 4 bases and 2 bases, in that order; junction bases with no gene match: 3. The CDR3 DNA is TGTGCCAGCAGCCCCGGACAGGGGACTAATGAAAAACTGTTTTTT. As protein: CASSPGQGTNEKLFF.

V is TRBV10-1 and J is TRBJ2-3; D tentatively fits TRBD1 or TRBD2 (6 bases each). The germline gives CDR1 WNHNN, CDR2 SYGVQD (reference sequence). Trimming left V 3 bases short and J 3 bases short, with 10 bases between. The CDR3 covers 14 residues. CDR3 coding DNA: TGCGCCAGCAGTGAAGGGGGGAGTACAGATACGCAGTATTTT. Encoded protein: CASSEGGSTDTQYF.

V is TRBV29-1 and J is TRBJ1-2, with 10 bases identical to TRBD1. The CDR3 totals 13 residues. Trimming cost V 1 base and J 8 bases; bases outside gene matches: 4. Germline-derived CDR1 and CDR2 are SQVTM and ANQGSEA. CDR3 protein: CSVEGGDRGGYTF. The CDR3 coding sequence is TGCAGCGTTGAAGGGGGGGACAGGGGCGGCTACACCTTC.